The sequence of this T cell receptor beta chain was determined in a study of OX40 agonist ivuxolimab in advanced cancers. Across the study: Dosing consisted of intravenous ivuxolimab at 0.01 to 10 mg/kg every 2 weeks.

Sampled blood was obtained at baseline, cycle 4 day 1, and cycle 7 day 1. TCRdb's table, derived via immunoSEQ multiplex PCR, lists solely in-frame clones and lacks some. This table holds 65,000 to 90,000 clones, almost 85% found once. Study-wide results and limits: Certain nonresponders additionally had low normalized T-cell clonal expansion. More expanded clones were found, on average, in CD8+ than in CD4+ T cells.

Regarding this clone: Its target is not known.

Sequences were derived from CD4+ or CD8+ T cells sorted from blood, sampled in a trial of the OX40 agonist ivuxolimab. The sequence derives from an adult with an advanced solid tumor such as melanoma, head and neck, liver or kidney cancer.

CDR3 DNA sequence: TGTGCCAGCGAGCGGGGACAGGGGGGCACCGGGGAGCTGTTTTTT. Protein sequence: CASERGQGGTGELFF. V usage is TRBV7-6 and J usage is TRBJ2-2; 11 bases line up with TRBD1. The CDR3 contains 15 residues. Trimming at V came to 8 bases and at J to 4 bases, leaving 6 bases not matched to a gene. Germline lookup yields CDR1 SGHVS and CDR2 FNYEAQ.